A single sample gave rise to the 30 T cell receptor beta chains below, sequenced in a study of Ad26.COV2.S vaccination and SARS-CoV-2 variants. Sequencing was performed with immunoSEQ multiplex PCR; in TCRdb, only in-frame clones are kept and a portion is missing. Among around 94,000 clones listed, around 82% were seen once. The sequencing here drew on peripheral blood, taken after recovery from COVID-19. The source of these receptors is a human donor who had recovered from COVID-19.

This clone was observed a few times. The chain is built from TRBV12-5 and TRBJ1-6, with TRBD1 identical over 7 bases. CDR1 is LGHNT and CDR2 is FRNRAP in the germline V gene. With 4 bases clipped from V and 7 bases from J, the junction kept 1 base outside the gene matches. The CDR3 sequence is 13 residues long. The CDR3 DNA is TGTGCTAGTGGTTCGACAGGGAATTCACCCCTCCACTTT. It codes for CASGSTGNSPLHF. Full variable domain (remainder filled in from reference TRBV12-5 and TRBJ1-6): DARVTQTPRHKVTEMGQEVTMRCQPILGHNTVFWYRQTMMQGLELLAYFRNRAPLDDSGMPKDRFSAEMPDATLATLKIQPSEPRDSAVYFCASGSTGNSPLHFGNGTRLTVT.

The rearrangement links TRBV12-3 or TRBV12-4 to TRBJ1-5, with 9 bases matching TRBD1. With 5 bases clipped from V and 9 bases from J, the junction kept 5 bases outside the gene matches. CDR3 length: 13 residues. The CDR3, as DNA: TGTGCCAGCAGTCGGACAGGGGATTTGCCCCAGCATTTT. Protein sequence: CASSRTGDLPQHF.

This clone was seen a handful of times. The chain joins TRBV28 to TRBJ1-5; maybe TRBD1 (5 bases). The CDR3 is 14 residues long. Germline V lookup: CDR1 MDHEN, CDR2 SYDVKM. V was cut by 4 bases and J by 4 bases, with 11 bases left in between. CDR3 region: CASSSNQGNQPQHF. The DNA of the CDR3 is TGTGCCAGCAGTTCCAATCAGGGAAATCAGCCCCAGCATTTT.

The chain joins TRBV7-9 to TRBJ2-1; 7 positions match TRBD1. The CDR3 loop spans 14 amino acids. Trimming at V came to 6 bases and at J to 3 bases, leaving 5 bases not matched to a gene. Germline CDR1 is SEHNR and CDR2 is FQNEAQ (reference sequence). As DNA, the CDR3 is TGTGCCAGCAGGCACCGGGACAGCTACAATGAGCAGTTCTTC. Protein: CASRHRDSYNEQFF.

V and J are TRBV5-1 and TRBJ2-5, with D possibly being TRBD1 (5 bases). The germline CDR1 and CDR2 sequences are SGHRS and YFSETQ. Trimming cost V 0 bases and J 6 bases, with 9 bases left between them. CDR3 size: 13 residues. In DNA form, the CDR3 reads TGCGCCAGCAGCTTGGGGGGCGGCCAGACCCAGTACTTC. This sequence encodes CASSLGGGQTQYF. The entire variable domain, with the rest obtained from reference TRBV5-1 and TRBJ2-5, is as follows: KAGVTQTPRYLIKTRGQQVTLSCSPISGHRSVSWYQQTPGQGLQFLFEYFSETQRNKGNFPGRFSGRQFSNSRSEMNVSTLELGDSALYLCASSLGGGQTQYFGPGTRLLVL.

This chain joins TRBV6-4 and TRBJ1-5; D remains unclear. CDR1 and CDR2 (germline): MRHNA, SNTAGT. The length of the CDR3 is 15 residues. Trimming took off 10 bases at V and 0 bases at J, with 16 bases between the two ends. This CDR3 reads CANSNDNYSNQPQHF. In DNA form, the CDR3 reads TGTGCCAACTCAAACGACAACTATAGCAATCAGCCCCAGCATTTT.

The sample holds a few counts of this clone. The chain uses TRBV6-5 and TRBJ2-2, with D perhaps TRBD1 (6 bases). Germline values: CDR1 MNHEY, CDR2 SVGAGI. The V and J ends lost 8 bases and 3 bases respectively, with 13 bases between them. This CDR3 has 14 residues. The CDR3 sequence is CASARGGDTGELFF. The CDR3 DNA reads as TGTGCCAGCGCTCGAGGGGGAGACACCGGGGAGCTGTTTTTT.

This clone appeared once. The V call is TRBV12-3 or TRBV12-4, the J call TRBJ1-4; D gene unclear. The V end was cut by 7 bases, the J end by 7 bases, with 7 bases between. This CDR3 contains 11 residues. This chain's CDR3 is CASTLGEKLFF. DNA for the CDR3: TGTGCCAGCACCTTGGGTGAAAAACTGTTTTTT.

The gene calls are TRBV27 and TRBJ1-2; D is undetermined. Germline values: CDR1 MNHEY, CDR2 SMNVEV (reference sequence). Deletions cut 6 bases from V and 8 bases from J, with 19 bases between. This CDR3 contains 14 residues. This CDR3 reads CASSPLNWVGGYTF. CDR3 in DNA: TGTGCCAGCAGCCCACTCAACTGGGTCGGGGGCTACACCTTC.

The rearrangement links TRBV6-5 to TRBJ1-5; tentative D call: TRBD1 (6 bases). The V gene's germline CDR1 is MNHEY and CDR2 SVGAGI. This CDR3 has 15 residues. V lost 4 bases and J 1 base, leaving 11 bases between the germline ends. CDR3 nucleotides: TGTGCCAGCAGTTCACAGGGTGGAAGCAATCAGCCCCAGCATTTT. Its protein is CASSSQGGSNQPQHF.

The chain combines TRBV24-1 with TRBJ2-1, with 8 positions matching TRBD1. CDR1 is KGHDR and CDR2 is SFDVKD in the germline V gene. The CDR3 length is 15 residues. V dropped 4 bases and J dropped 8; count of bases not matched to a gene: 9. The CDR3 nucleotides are TGTGCCACCAGTGAGTCCGGGACAGGAGGAGATGAGCAGTTCTTC. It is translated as CATSESGTGGDEQFF.

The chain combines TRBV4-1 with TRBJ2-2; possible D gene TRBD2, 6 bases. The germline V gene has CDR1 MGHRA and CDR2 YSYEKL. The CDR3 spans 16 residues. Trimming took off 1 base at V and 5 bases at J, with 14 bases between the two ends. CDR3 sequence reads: CASSQARAGLTGELFF. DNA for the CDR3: TGCGCCAGCAGCCAAGCCCGTGCGGGGTTGACCGGGGAGCTGTTTTTT.

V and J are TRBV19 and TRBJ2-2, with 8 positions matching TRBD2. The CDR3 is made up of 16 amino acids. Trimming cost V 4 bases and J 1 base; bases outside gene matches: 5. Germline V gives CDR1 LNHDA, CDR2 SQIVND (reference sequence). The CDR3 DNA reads TGTGCCAGTAGTACCAGCGGGGGTCTGAACACCGGGGAGCTGTTTTTT. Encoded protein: CASSTSGGLNTGELFF.

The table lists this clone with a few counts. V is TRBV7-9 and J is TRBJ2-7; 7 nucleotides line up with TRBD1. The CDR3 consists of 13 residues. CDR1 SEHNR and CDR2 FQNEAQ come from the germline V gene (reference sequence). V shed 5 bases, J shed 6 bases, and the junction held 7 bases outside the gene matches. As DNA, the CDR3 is TGTGCCAGCAGCCGAGGACAGGTAGGCGAGCAGTACTTC. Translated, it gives CASSRGQVGEQYF.

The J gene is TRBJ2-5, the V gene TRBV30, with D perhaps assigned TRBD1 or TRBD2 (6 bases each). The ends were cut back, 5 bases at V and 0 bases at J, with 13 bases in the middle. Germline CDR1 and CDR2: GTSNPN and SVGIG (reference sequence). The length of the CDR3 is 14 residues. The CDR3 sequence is CAWGGHGNQETQYF. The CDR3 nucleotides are TGTGCCTGGGGGGGGCATGGCAACCAAGAGACCCAGTACTTC. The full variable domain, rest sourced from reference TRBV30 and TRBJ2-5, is SQTIHQWPATLVQPVGSPLSLECTVEGTSNPNLYWYRQAAGRGLQLLFYSVGIGQISSEVPQNLSASRPQDRQFILSSKKLLLSDSGFYLCAWGGHGNQETQYFGPGTRLLVL.

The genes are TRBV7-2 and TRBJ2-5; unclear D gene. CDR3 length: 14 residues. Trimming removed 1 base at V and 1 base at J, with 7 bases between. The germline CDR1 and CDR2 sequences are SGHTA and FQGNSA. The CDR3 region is CASSLEGSQETQYF. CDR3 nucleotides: TGTGCCAGCAGCTTAGAGGGCAGCCAAGAGACCCAGTACTTC.

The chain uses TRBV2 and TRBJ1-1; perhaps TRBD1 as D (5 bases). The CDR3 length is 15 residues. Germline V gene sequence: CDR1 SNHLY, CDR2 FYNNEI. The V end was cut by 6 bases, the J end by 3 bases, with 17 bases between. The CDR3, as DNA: TGTGCCAGCAGCGAGGGAGGGGTTTTGGACACTGAAGCTTTCTTT. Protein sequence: CASSEGGVLDTEAFF.

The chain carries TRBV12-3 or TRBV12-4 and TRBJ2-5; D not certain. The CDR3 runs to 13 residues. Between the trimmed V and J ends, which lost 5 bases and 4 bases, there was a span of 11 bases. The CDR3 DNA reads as TGTGCCAGCAGTGCCACTTCAAGAGAGACCCAGTACTTC. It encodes CASSATSRETQYF.

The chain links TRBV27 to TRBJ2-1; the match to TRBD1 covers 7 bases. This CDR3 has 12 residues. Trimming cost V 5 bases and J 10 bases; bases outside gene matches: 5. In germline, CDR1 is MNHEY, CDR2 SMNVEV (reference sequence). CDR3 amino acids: CASSQGQNEQFF. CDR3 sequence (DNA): TGTGCCAGCAGTCAGGGACAGAACGAGCAGTTCTTC.

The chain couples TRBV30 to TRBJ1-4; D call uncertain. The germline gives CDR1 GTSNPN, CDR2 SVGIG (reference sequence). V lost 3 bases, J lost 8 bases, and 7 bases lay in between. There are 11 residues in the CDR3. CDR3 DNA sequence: TGTGCCTGGAGCCCCCGGGAAAAACTGTTTTTT. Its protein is CAWSPREKLFF.

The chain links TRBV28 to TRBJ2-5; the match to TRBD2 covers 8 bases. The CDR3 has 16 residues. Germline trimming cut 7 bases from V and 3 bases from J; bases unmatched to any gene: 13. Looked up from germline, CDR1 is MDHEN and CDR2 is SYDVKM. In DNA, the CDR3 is TGTGCCAGCACCAAGGCAGGACGGGGGGGAAAAGAGACCCAGTACTTC. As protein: CASTKAGRGGKETQYF.

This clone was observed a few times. The CDR3 spells CASSERTGGTGELFF. CDR3 sequence (DNA): TGTGCCAGCAGTGAAAGGACAGGGGGCACCGGGGAGCTGTTTTTT. The gene calls are TRBV6-1 and TRBJ2-2, with 10 bases aligning to TRBD1. With 2 bases clipped from V and 4 bases from J, the junction kept 1 base outside the gene matches. CDR1 is MNHNS, CDR2 SASEGT, per germline. The CDR3 consists of 15 residues.

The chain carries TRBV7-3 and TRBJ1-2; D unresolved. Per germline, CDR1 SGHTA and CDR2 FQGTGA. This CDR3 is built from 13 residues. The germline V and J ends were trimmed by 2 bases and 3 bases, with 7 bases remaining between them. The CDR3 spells CASSLADHYGYTF. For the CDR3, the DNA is TGTGCCAGCAGCTTAGCGGATCACTATGGCTACACCTTC. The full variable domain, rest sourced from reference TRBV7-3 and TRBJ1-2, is GAGVSQTPSNKVTEKGKYVELRCDPISGHTALYWYRQSLGQGPEFLIYFQGTGAADDSGLPNDRFFAVRPEGSVSTLKIQRTERGDSAVYLCASSLADHYGYTFGSGTRLTVV.

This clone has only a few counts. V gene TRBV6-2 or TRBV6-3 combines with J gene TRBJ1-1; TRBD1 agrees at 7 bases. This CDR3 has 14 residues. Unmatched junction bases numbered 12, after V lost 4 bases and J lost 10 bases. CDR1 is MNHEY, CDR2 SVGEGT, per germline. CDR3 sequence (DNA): TGTGCCAGCAGTTCCTCTTCAGGGGGACGAGGAGCTTTCTTT. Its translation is CASSSSSGGRGAFF.

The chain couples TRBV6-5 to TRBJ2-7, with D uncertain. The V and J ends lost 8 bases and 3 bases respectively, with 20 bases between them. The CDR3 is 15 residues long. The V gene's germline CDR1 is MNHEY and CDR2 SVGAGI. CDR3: CASQAEVPPYYEQYF. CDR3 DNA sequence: TGTGCCAGCCAAGCAGAAGTGCCCCCCTACTACGAGCAGTACTTC.

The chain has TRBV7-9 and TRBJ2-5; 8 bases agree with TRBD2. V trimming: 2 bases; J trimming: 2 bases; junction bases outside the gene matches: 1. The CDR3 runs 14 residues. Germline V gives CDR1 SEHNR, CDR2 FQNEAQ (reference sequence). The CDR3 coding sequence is TGTGCCAGCAGCTTACTAGCGGGTCAAGAGACCCAGTACTTC. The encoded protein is CASSLLAGQETQYF.

CDR3 nucleotides: TGTGCCAGCAGCCCTCCTGGGACTTACTACGAGCAGTACTTC. Translated: CASSPPGTYYEQYF. J is TRBJ2-7 and V is TRBV28; D is perhaps TRBD2 (6 bases). V was pared by 6 bases and J by 3 bases, with 15 bases between. The CDR3 has 14 amino acids. Germline CDR1 MDHEN, CDR2 SYDVKM. The full variable domain, with the rest looked up from reference TRBV28 and TRBJ2-7, is DVKVTQSSRYLVKRTGEKVFLECVQDMDHENMFWYRQDPGLGLRLIYFSYDVKMKEKGDIPEGYSVSREKKERFSLILESASTNQTSMYLCASSPPGTYYEQYFGPGTRLTVT.

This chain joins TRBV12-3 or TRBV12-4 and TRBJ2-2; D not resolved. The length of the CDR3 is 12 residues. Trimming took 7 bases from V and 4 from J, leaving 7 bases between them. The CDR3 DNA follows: TGTGCCAGCACCTATAGCACCGGGGAGCTGTTTTTT. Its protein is CASTYSTGELFF.

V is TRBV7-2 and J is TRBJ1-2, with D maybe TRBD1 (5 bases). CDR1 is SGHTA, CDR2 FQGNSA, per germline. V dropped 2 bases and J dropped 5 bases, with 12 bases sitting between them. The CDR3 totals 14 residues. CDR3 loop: CASSLQGGGYGYTF. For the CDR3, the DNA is TGTGCCAGCAGCTTACAGGGAGGAGGATATGGCTACACCTTC.

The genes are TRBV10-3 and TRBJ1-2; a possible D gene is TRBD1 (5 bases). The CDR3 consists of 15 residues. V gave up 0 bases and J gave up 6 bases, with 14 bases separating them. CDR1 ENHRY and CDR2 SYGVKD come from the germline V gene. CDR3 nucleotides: TGTGCCATCAGTGAGTCTCCACCAGGGAATGATGGCTACACCTTC. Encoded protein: CAISESPPGNDGYTF.